The 7 T cell receptor beta chains in this list originate from one sample, sequenced in a study of Ad26.COV2.S vaccination and SARS-CoV-2 variants. The sample's treatment: roughly 18 received Ad26.COV2.S at low or high dose, single or two shots; about 5 received placebo; per-sample allocation not given. Sampling happened 63 days after the first vaccine or placebo injection. Produced via immunoSEQ multiplex PCR; TCRdb's table is partial and in-frame only. The sample has more than 400,000 clones, 92% seen once. Here the sequenced sample was peripheral blood, taken in a trial of Ad26.COV2.S vaccine versus placebo. Source of these receptors: a person between 18 and 60 years old who received the Ad26.COV2.S COVID-19 vaccine or a placebo.

This sequence joins TRBV28 and TRBJ1-6, with D unresolved. Trimming took off 2 bases at V and 19 bases at J, with 12 bases between the two ends. The CDR3 is 11 amino acids. Germline V CDR1 and CDR2: MDHEN, SYDVKM. The CDR3: CASSLIGVFHF. The CDR3 DNA reads as TGTGCCAGCAGTTTAATCGGCGTTTTTCACTTT.

This clone showed up just a few times. The chain uses TRBV3-1 (or the pseudogene TRBV3-2) and TRBJ2-5; 8 bases match TRBD2. The length of the CDR3 is 15 residues. V dropped 0 bases and J dropped 9; count of bases not matched to a gene: 9. Per the germline V gene, CDR1 is LGHDT and CDR2 is YNNKEL (reference sequence). The CDR3 is CASSQERIRGGSQYF. The CDR3 region has the DNA TGTGCCAGCAGCCAAGAGCGAATTCGGGGGGGGTCCCAGTACTTC.

J is TRBJ2-7 and V is TRBV5-1; a weak D match, TRBD1 (6 bases). CDR3 length: 19 amino acids. V lost 0 bases to trimming and J lost 2 bases, with 24 bases between them. CDR1 is SGHRS, CDR2 YFSETQ, per germline. The CDR3 nucleotides read TGCGCCAGCAGCTTGGTAGACAATTACCCAGGGGCGGAAACCTACGAGCAGTACTTC. Protein sequence: CASSLVDNYPGAETYEQYF.

The V call is TRBV19, the J call TRBJ1-1, with 9 bases fitting TRBD1. The germline CDR1 and CDR2 sequences are LNHDA and SQIVND (reference sequence). This CDR3 has 14 amino acids. V dropped 3 bases and J dropped 5; count of bases not matched to a gene: 4. The CDR3 loop reads CASSITGGVTEAFF. The CDR3 DNA reads as TGTGCCAGTAGTATCACAGGGGGCGTTACTGAAGCTTTCTTT.

For this clone: This same CDR3 is encoded by further DNA sequences in the sample. This rearrangement joins TRBV18 to TRBJ2-7; no clear D gene. The germline V gene encodes CDR1 KGHSH and CDR2 LQKENI. The CDR3 sequence is 13 residues long. V shed 1 base and J shed 2 bases, with 6 bases lying between them. For the CDR3, the DNA is TGTGCCAGCTCACCACAAGGTGCCTACGAGCAGTACTTC. Translation gives CASSPQGAYEQYF.

The V and J genes are TRBV4-1 and TRBJ2-1; possibly TRBD2 for D (6 bases). The CDR3 covers 14 residues. V was clipped by 1 base and J by 7 bases, with 11 bases between them. The V gene's germline CDR1 is MGHRA and CDR2 YSYEKL. The CDR3 region has the DNA TGCGCCAGCAGCCAAGGAAGGAGGGAAAATGAGCAGTTCTTC. This translates into CASSQGRRENEQFF.

This chain uses TRBV4-1 with TRBJ2-1; 9 positions match TRBD2. The CDR3 spans 15 residues. Germline assignment: CDR1 MGHRA and CDR2 YSYEKL. J was trimmed by 6 bases and V by 3 bases; bases with no gene match: 6. CDR3 sequence: CASSQGGGASNEQFF. The CDR3, as DNA: TGCGCCAGCAGCCAGGGCGGGGGGGCCAGCAATGAGCAGTTCTTC.